One and the same sample provided the 6 T cell receptor beta chains below, sequenced in a study of response to subunit inactivated influenza vaccine. Each CDR3 protein is one row after TCRdb ran MiXCR on the RT-PCR reads. The sample has roughly 700,000 distinct CDR3 sequences, approximately 15% seen once. The sample in question was PBMCs from blood, obtained roughly 2 weeks before vaccination. The source is a man aged 50-60 years who received an inactivated influenza vaccine.

This clonotype was seen more than once but under ten times. This chain uses TRBV18 with TRBJ2-2; unclear D gene. The V end lost 0 bases, the J end lost 0 bases, and 11 bases lay between the germline ends. This CDR3 spans 17 amino acids. Germline-derived CDR1 and CDR2 are KGHSH and LQKENI. DNA for the CDR3: TGTGCCAGCTCACCACCCCCCAGGTTTGCGAACACCGGGGAGCTGTTTTTT. The encoded protein is CASSPPPRFANTGELFF. Supplemented by reference TRBV18 and TRBJ2-2, the full variable domain reads NAGVMQNPRHLVRRRGQEARLRCSPMKGHSHVYWYRQLPEEGLKFMVYLQKENIIDESGMPKERFSAEFPKEGPSILRIQQVVRGDSAAYFCASSPPPRFANTGELFFGEGSRLTVL.

This clonotype appeared a few times. The V call is TRBV20-1, the J call TRBJ2-7; 10 nucleotides line up with TRBD2. CDR3 size: 15 residues. With V trimmed by 2 bases and J by 2 bases, 6 bases remained unmatched. In germline, CDR1 is DFQATT, CDR2 SNEGSKA (reference sequence). CDR3 residues: CSARPSAGGPYEQYF. CDR3 coding DNA: TGCAGTGCTAGACCATCAGCGGGAGGGCCCTACGAGCAGTACTTC.

V gene TRBV20-1 combines with J gene TRBJ2-7, with 10 bases that match TRBD2. Trimming at V came to 6 bases and at J to 0 bases, leaving 8 bases not matched to a gene. The CDR3 runs 15 residues. Germline CDR1 and CDR2: DFQATT and SNEGSKA (reference sequence). The CDR3 DNA reads TGCAGTGCCGTGGGAGTAGCGGGAGGCTCCTACGAGCAGTACTTC. Translating it yields CSAVGVAGGSYEQYF.

Remarks on this clonotype: Given a much more abundant clone one base away, this may be a read error. The V gene is TRBV5-1, the J gene TRBJ1-1; D remains ambiguous. CDR3 size: 14 residues. Germline V gene sequence: CDR1 SGHRS, CDR2 YFSETQ. V was shortened by 1 base and J by 2 bases, with 9 bases between the two germline ends. DNA for the CDR3: TGCGCCAGCAGCTTGCGAAAGACCAACACTGAAGCTTTCTTT. Protein: CASSLRKTNTEAFF.

The genes are TRBV28 and TRBJ2-4; D is undetermined. V lost 7 bases, J lost 4 bases, and 17 bases lay in between. This CDR3 spans 15 amino acids. Germline V CDR1 and CDR2: MDHEN, SYDVKM. The CDR3 sequence is CASNGRWAGKNIQYF. In DNA, the CDR3 is TGTGCCAGCAACGGACGTTGGGCCGGAAAAAACATTCAGTACTTC.

The genes are TRBV5-1 and TRBJ2-7; 8 bases are shared with TRBD2. The ends lost 6 bases at V and 5 bases at J; junction bases unmatched: 13. CDR1 SGHRS and CDR2 YFSETQ come from the germline V gene. The CDR3 contains 15 residues. The CDR3 sequence: CASTQVLGGGNEQYF. CDR3 nucleotide sequence: TGCGCCAGCACCCAAGTACTTGGCGGGGGGAACGAGCAGTACTTC.